This entry is about one TCR beta chain. The antigen this receptor binds is unknown. No per-base quality is available; no much larger clone lies one base away. The sample comes from a study of technical replicates of blood from a few donors (dated 2017 in TCRdb). The method behind the library was the immunoSEQ multiplex PCR assay. The immuneACCESS repertoire file appears here via TCRdb, limited to in-frame rearrangements. These files lack a portion of the clones; in checked studies, under half of the deficit traces to unresolved V genes, and the cause of the others is not known. Within this sample are some 30,000 clones, with over 85% of them counted one time only. The ten top clones hold 4.1% of the sample. The CDR3 starts with the cysteine, ends with the phenylalanine, and has 17 residues. Of all the DNA, just the CDR3 is kept, 51 bases in frame from base 1. V is reduced by 0 bases and J by 4 bases, leaving a spacing of 18 bases between them. The germline V gene supplies CDR1 MGHRA and CDR2 YSYEKL.

Sample: PBMCs. The rearrangement joined TRBV4-1 to TRBJ1-1, with a weak D call of TRBD1 (5 bases match). The receptor was derived from a human donor in good health. Some clones in this sample may be carry-over from other donors' samples. DNA sequence: TGCGCCAGCAGCCAAGAGGCGCTGCGGGGGTCTGGCACTGAAGCTTTCTTT. Its translation is CASSQEALRGSGTEAFF.